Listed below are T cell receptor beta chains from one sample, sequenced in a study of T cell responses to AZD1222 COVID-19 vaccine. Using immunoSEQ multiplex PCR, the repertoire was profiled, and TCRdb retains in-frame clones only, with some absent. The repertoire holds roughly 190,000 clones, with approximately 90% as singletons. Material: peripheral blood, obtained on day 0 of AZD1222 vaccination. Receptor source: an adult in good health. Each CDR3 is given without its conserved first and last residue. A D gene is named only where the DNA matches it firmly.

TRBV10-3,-,AISGGPGLGYT
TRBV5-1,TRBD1,ASSLAPQGLNTEAF
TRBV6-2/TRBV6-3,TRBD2,ASSYSLAGGYNEQF
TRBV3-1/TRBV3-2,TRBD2,ASSQLAGGEQY
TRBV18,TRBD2,ASSPISGGLSYEQY
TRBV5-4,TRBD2,ASSFRTRGTDTQY
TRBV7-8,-,ASSVRTANEQF
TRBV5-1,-,ASRVGQINEQF
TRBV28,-,ASSPLSDTQY
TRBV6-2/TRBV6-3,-,ASSLGHSGANVLT
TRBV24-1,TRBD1,ATSGGQGAQNEQF
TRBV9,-,ASSVTGGELF
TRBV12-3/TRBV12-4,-,ASSLRGPETQY
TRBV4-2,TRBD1,ASSQTPEGAFGGYT
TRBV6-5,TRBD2,ASSSLAPYNEQF
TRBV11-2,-,ASSLVRSMNTEAF
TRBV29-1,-,SVGSTIWRGEQF
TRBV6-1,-,ASSGHSGQGRSGNTIY
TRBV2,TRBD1,ASRSLLTGANEKLF
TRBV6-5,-,ASRSPGSYEQY
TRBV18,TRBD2,ASSPLQTSGSGNEQF
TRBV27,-,ASSLSPGPGNTIY
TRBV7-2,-,ASSLNSPVQPQH
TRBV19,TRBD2,ASGSVGGGYEQY
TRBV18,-,ASSPSSSDTEAF
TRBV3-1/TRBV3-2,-,ASSLFGGYEQY